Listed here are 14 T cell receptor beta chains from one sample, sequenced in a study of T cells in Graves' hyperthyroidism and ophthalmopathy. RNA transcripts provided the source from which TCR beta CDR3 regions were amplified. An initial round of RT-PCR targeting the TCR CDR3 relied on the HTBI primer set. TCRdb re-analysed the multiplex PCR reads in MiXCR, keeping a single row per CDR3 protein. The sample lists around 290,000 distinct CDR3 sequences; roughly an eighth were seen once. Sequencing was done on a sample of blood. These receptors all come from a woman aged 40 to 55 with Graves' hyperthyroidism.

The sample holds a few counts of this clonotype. The CDR3 coding sequence is TGTGCCAGCGACTCGGCTTCCGGAGATACGCAGTATTTT. Protein product: CASDSASGDTQYF. This chain connects TRBV19 to TRBJ2-3; D not certain. Trimming left V 9 bases short and J 5 bases short, with 15 bases between. CDR3 size: 13 residues. Germline V gives CDR1 LNHDA, CDR2 SQIVND (reference sequence).

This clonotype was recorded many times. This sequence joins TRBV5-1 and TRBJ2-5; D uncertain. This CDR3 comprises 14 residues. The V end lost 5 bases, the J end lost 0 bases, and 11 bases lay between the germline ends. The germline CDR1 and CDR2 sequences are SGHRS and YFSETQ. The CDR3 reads CASSQSSYQETQYF. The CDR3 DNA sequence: TGCGCCAGCAGTCAAAGTTCGTACCAAGAGACCCAGTACTTC.

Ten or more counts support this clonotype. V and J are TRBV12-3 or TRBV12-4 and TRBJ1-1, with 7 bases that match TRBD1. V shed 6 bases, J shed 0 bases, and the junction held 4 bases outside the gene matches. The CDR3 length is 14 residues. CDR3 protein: CASRIGQVNTEAFF. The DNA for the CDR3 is TGTGCCAGCAGGATTGGACAGGTGAACACTGAAGCTTTCTTT.

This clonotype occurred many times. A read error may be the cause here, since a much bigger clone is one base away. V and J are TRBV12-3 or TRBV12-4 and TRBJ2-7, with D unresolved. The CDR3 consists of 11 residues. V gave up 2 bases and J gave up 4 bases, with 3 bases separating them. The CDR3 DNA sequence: TGTGCCAGCAGTTTAAAGTACGAGCAGTACTTC. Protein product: CASSLKYEQYF.

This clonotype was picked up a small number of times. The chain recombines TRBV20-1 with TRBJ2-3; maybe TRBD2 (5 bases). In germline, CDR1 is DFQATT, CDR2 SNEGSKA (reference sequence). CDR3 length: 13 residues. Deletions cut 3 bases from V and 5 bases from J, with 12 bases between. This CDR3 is CSASPGVGDTQYF. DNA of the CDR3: TGCAGTGCTAGCCCCGGGGTAGGAGATACGCAGTATTTT.

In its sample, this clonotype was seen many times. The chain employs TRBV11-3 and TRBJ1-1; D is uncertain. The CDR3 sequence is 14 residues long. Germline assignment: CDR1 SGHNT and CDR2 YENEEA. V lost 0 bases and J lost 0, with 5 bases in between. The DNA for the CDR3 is TGTGCCAGCAGCTTAGAGGGCCTGAACACTGAAGCTTTCTTT. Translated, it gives CASSLEGLNTEAFF. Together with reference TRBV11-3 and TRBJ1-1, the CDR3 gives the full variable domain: EAGVVQSPRYKIIEKKQPVAFWCNPISGHNTLYWYLQNLGQGPELLIRYENEEAVDDSQLPKDRFSAERLKGVDSTLKIQPAELGDSAVYLCASSLEGLNTEAFFGQGTRLTVV.

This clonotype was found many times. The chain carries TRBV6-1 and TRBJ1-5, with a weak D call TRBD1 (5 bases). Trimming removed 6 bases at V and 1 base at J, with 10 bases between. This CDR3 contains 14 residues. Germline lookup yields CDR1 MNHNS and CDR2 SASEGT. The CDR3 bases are TGTGCCAGCAGGGGGGGAGCGAGCAATCAGCCCCAGCATTTT. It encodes CASRGGASNQPQHF.

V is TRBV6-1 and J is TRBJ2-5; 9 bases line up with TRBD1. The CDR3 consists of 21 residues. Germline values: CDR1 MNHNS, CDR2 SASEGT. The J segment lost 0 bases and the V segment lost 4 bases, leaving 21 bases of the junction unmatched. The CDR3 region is CASSATATGGLGPFYQETQYF. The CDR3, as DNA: TGTGCCAGCAGTGCCACCGCGACAGGGGGTCTAGGACCATTCTACCAAGAGACCCAGTACTTC.

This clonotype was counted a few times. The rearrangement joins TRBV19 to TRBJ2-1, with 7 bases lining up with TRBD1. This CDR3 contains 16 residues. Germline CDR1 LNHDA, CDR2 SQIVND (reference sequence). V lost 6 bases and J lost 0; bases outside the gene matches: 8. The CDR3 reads CASSLTTGLSYNEQFF. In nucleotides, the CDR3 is TGTGCCAGTAGCCTTACGACAGGGCTCTCCTACAATGAGCAGTTCTTC.

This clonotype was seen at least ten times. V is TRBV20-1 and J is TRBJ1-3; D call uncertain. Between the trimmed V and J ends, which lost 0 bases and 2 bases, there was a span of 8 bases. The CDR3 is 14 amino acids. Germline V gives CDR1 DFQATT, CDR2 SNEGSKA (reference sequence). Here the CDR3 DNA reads TGCAGTGCTAGAGATACGAGGCCTGGAAACACCATATATTTT. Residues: CSARDTRPGNTIYF.

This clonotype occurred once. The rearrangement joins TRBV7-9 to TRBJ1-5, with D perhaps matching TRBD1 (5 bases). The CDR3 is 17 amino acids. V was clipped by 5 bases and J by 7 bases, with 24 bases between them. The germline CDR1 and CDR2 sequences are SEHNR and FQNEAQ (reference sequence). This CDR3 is CASSPLVSGEVWQPQHF. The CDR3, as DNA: TGTGCCAGCAGCCCGTTGGTTTCGGGGGAAGTTTGGCAGCCCCAGCATTTT.

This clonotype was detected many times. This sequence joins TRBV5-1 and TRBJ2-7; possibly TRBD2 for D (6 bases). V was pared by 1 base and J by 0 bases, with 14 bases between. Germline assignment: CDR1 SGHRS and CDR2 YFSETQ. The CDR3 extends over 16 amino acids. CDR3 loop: CASSLSGLLSSYEQYF. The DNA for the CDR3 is TGCGCCAGCAGCTTGAGCGGGTTACTCAGCTCCTACGAGCAGTACTTC.

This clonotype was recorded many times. This CDR3 is CSASNRQGTDTQYF. The CDR3 DNA sequence: TGCAGTGCTAGCAACCGACAAGGCACAGATACGCAGTATTTT. V usage is TRBV20-1 and J usage is TRBJ2-3, with D unresolved. CDR1 DFQATT and CDR2 SNEGSKA come from the germline V gene (reference sequence). The CDR3 consists of 14 residues. Trimming shortened V by 3 bases and J by 1 base, and 11 bases separated the two germline ends.

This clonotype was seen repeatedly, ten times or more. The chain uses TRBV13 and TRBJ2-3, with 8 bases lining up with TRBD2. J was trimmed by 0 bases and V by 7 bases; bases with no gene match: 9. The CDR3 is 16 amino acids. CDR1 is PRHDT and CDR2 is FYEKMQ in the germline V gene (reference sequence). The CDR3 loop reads CASTFLAGPSTDTQYF. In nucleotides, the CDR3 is TGTGCCAGCACGTTTTTAGCGGGACCTAGCACAGATACGCAGTATTTT.